This T cell receptor beta chain was identified during a study of cytomegalovirus exposure and HLA in healthy donors. General study findings and limits: An Asian-associated ancestry cluster reportedly showed fewer N-insertions than the approximately 690-donor mean in a later analysis. In a later analysis, HLA-associated TCR beta chains were more clonally expanded than equally common others.

This CDR3 is 15 amino acids long. Germline V gene sequence: CDR1 SGHNT, CDR2 YYREEE (reference sequence). Losses at the gene ends were 1 base for V and 6 bases for J; bases not matched to a gene: 6. A remark on this clone: Its antigen is as yet unknown.

The PCR used 60 Vbeta and 13 Jbeta primers. Clones were read by immunoSEQ multiplex PCR, and TCRdb kept only the in-frame ones, dropping some. The sample has about 130,000 clones; about 79% are singletons. Sequencing was performed on PBMCs. The chain combines TRBV5-4 with TRBJ2-7; 11 bases agree with TRBD2. The TCR originated in a woman under 30 in good health and CMV-seropositive. DNA of the CDR3: TGTGCCAGCAGCTTGATTGTAGCGGGGGGGCGCGAGCAGTACTTC. Translated, it gives CASSLIVAGGREQYF.